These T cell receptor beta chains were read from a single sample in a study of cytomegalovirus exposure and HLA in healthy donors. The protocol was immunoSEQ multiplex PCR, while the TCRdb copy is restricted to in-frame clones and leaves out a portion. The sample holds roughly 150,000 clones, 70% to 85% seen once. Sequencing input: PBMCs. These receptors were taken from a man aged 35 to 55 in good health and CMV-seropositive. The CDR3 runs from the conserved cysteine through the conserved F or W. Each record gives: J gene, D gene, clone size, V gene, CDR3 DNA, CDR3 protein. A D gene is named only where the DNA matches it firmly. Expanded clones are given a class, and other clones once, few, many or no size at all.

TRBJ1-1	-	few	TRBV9	TGTGCCAGCAGCGTGCTTGGGGGCAGGGAGAACACTGAAGCTTTCTTT	CASSVLGGRENTEAFF
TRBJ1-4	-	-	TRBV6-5	TGTGCCAGCAGAACTTCGACAGCAACTAATGAAAAACTGTTTTTT	CASRTSTATNEKLFF
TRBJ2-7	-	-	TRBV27	TGTGCCAGCAGTTTTGGGCAGGGTTACTACGAGCAGTACTTC	CASSFGQGYYEQYF
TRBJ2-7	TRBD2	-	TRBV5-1	TGCGCCAGCAGCTTCCTCGGGGGGAACTCCTACGAGCAGTACTTC	CASSFLGGNSYEQYF
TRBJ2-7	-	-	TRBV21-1	TGTGCCACGCCCCAGGGAGGGGGGTTCTCCTACGAGCAGTACTTC	CATPQGGGFSYEQYF
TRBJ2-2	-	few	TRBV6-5	TGTGCCAGCAGCTCCCTTGTGGGAGCTGCCGGGGAGCTGTTTTTT	CASSSLVGAAGELFF
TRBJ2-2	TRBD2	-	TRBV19	TGTGCCAGTAGCCCCCCTCCGCGGGAGCGCACCGGGGAGCTGTTTTTT	CASSPPPRERTGELFF
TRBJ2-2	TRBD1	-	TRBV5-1	TGCGCCAGCAGCCAGGGACAGGGGGAGGCCGGGGAGCTGTTTTTT	CASSQGQGEAGELFF
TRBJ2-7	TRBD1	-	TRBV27	TGTGCCAGCAGTTTATTGGGACAGGGTGACGAGCAGTACTTC	CASSLLGQGDEQYF
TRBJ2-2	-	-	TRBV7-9	TGTGCCAGCAGCTCTCTAGCCGCCACCGGGGAGCTGTTTTTT	CASSSLAATGELFF
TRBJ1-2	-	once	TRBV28	TGTGCCAGCAGCGGACAGTCACGAGATGGCTACACCTTC	CASSGQSRDGYTF
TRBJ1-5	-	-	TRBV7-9	TGTGCCAGCAGCTTAGAACAGGGTCAGCCCCAGCATTTT	CASSLEQGQPQHF
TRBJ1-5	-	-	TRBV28	TGTGCCAGCAGTTTAGGCGTATCGGGAAACAATCAGCCCCAGCATTTT	CASSLGVSGNNQPQHF
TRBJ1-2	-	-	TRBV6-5	TGTGCCAGCACTTATGGGACAAACTATGGCTACACCTTC	CASTYGTNYGYTF
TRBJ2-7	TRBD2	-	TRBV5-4	TGTGCCAGCAGGACGACTCTAGCGGCCGACGAGCAGTACTTC	CASRTTLAADEQYF
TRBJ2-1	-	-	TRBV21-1	TGTGCCAGCAGGCTCAAGCCCGGACTAGCGGGGCCCAATGAGCAGTTCTTC	CASRLKPGLAGPNEQFF